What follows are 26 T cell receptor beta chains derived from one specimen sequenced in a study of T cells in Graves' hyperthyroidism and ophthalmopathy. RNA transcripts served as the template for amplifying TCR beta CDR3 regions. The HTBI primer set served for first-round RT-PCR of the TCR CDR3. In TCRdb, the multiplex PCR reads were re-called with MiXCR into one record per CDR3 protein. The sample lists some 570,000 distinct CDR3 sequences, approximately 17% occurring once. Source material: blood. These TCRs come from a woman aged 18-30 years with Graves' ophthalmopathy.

As DNA, the CDR3 is TGCGCCAGCAGCGTGGGACACGACGAGCAGTACTTC. Translation gives CASSVGHDEQYF. The V and J genes are TRBV5-1 and TRBJ2-7, with D perhaps TRBD1 (6 bases). The CDR3 extends over 12 amino acids. Deletions cut 4 bases from V and 5 bases from J, with 10 bases between. CDR1 and CDR2 from the germline V gene are SGHRS and YFSETQ.

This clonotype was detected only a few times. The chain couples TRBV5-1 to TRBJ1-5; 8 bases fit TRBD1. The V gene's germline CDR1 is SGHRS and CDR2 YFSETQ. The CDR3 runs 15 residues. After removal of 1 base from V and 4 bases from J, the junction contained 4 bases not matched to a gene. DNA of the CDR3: TGCGCCAGCAGCTTGTTGACAGGGGAAAATCAGCCCCAGCATTTT. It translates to CASSLLTGENQPQHF.

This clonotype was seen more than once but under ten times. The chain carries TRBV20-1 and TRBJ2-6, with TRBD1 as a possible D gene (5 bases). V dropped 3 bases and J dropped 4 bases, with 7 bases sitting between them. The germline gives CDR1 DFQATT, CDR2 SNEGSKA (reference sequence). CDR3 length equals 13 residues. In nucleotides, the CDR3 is TGCAGTGCTAGTCGGACAGGGGCCAACGTCCTGACTTTC. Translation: CSASRTGANVLTF.

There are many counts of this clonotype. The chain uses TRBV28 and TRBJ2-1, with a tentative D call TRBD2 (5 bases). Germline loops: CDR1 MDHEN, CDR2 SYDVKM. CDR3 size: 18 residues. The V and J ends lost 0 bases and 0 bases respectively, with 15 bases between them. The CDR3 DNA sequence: TGTGCCAGCAGTTTATGGGACCTGGGTAGCGACTCCTACAATGAGCAGTTCTTC. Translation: CASSLWDLGSDSYNEQFF.

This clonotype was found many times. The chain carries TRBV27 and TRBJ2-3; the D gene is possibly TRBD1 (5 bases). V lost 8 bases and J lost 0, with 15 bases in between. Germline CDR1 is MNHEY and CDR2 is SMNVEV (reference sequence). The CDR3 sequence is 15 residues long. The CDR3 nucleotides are TGTGCCAGCTCTTTAGGGGTATACAGCACAGATACGCAGTATTTT. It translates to CASSLGVYSTDTQYF.

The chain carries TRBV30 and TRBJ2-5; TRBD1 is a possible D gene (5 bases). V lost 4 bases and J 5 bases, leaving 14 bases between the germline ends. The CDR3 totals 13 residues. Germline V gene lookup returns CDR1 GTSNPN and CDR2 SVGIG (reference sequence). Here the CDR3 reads CAWNRSNRETQYF. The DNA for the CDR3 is TGTGCCTGGAACAGGTCAAATAGGGAGACCCAGTACTTC.

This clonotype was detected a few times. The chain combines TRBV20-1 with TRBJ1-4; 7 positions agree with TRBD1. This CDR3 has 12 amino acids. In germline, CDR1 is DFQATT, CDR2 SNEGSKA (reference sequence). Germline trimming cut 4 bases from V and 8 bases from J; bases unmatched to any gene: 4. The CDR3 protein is CSATTGREKLFF. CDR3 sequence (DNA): TGCAGTGCTACGACAGGGCGGGAAAAACTGTTTTTT.

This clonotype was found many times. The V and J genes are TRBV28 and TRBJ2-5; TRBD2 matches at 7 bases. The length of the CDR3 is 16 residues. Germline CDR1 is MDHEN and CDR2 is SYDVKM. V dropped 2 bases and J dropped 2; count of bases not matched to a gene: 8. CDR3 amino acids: CASSLPAGRPQETQYF. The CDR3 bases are TGTGCCAGCAGTTTACCAGCGGGGAGACCTCAAGAGACCCAGTACTTC.

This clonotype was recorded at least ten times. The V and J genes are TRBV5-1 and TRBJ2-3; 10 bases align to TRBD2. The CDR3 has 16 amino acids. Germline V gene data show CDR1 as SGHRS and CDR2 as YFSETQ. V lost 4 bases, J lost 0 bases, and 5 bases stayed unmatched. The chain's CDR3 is CASSHETSGSTDTQYF. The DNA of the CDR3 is TGCGCCAGCAGCCACGAGACTAGCGGGAGCACAGATACGCAGTATTTT.

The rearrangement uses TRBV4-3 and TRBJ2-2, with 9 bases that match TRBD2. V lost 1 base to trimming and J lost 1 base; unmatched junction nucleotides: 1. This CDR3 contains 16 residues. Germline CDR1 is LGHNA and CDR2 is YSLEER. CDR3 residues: CASSQATSGNTGELFF. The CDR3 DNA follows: TGCGCCAGCAGCCAAGCGACTAGCGGGAACACCGGGGAGCTGTTTTTT.

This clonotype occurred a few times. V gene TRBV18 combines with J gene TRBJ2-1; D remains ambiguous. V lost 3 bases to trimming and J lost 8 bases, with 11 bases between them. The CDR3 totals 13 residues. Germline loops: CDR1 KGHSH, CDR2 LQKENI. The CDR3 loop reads CASSPGRAYEQFF. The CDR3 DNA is TGTGCCAGCTCACCGGGAAGGGCGTATGAGCAGTTCTTC.

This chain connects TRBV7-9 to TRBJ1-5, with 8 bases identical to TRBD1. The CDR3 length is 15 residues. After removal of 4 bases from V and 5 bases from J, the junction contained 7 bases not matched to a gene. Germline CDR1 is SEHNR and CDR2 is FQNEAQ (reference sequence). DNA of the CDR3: TGTGCCAGCAGCTCGGACAGGGAGCAGGATCAGCCCCAGCATTTT. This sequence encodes CASSSDREQDQPQHF.

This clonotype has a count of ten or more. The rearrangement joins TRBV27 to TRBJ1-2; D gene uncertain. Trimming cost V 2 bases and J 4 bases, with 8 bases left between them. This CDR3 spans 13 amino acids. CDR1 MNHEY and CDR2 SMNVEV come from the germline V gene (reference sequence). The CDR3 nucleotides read TGTGCCAGCAGTTTAGGGGTGGGCTATGGCTACACCTTC. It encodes CASSLGVGYGYTF.

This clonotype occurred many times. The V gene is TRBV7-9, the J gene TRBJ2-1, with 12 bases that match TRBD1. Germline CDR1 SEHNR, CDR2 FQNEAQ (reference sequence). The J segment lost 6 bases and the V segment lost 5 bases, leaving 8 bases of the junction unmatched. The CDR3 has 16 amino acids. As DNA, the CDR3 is TGTGCCAGCAGCCATGCACCGGGACAGGGGGCCAATGAGCAGTTCTTC. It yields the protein CASSHAPGQGANEQFF.

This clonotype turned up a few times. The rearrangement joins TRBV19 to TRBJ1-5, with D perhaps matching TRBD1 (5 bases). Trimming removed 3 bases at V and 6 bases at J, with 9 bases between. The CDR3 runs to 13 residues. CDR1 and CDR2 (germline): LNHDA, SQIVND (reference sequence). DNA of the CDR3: TGTGCCAGTAGTATCAGGGTTGGTCAGCCCCAGCATTTT. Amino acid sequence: CASSIRVGQPQHF.

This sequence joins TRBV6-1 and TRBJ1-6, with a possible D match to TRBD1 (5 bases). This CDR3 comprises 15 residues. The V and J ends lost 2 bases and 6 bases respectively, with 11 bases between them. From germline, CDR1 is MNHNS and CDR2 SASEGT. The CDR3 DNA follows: TGTGCCAGCAGTGAAATGTATCAGGGTAATTCACCCCTCCACTTT. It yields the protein CASSEMYQGNSPLHF.

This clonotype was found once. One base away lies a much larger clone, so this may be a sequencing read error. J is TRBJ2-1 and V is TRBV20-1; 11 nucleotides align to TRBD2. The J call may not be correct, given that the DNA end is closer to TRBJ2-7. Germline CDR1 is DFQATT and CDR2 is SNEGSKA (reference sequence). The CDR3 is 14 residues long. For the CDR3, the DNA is TGCAGTGCACTACTAGCGGGAGTGTACAATGAGCAGTACTTC. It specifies CSALLAGVYNEQYF.

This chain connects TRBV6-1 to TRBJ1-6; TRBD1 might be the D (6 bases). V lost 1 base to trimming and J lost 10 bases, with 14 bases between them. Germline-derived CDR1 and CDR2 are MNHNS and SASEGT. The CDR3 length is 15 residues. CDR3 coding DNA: TGTGCCAGCAGTGAAGGGCCCGGGGGCTACTCACCCCTCCACTTT. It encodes CASSEGPGGYSPLHF.

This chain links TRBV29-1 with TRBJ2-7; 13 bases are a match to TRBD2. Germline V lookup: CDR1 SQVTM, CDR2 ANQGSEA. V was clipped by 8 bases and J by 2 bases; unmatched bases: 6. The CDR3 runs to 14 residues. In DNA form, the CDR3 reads TGCAGCTTGGCGGGACTAGCGGGAACCTACGAGCAGTACTTC. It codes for CSLAGLAGTYEQYF.

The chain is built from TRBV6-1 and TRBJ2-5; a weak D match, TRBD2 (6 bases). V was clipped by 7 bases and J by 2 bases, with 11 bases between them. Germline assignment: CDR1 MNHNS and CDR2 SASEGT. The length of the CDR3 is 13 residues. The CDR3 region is CASTRDLQETQYF. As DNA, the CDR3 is TGTGCCAGCACAAGGGACTTACAAGAGACCCAGTACTTC.

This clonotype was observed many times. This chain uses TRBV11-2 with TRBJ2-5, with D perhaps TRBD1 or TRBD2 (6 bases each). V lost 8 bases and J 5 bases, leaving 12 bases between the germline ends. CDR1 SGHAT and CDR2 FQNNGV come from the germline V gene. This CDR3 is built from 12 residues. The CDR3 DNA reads TGTGCCAGCTCTAGGGGGGAGGAGACCCAGTACTTC. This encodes CASSRGEETQYF.

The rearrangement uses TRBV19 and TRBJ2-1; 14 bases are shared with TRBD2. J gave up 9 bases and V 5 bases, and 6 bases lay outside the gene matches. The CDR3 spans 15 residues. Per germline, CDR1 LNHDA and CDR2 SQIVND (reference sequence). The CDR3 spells CASSGLAGGLGEQFF. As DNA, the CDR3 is TGTGCCAGTAGTGGACTAGCGGGAGGTTTGGGTGAGCAGTTCTTC.

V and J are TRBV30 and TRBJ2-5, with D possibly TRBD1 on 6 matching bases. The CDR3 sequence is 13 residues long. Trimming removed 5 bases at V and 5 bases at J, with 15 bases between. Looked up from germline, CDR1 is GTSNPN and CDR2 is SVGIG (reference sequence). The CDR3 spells CAWGGSRDETQYF. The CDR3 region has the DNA TGTGCCTGGGGGGGCAGCAGGGACGAGACCCAGTACTTC.

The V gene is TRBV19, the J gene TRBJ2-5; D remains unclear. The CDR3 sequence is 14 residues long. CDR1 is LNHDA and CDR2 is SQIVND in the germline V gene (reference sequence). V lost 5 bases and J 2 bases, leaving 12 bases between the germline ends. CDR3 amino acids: CASSVTGYQETQYF. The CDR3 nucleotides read TGTGCCAGTAGTGTAACGGGTTATCAAGAGACCCAGTACTTC.

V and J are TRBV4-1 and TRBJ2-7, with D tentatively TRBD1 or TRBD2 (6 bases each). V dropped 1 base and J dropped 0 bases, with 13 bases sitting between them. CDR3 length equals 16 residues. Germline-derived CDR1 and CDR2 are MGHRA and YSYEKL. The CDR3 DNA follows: TGCGCCAGCAGCCAAGGTTTCCGGGGGCGCTCCTACGAGCAGTACTTC. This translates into CASSQGFRGRSYEQYF.

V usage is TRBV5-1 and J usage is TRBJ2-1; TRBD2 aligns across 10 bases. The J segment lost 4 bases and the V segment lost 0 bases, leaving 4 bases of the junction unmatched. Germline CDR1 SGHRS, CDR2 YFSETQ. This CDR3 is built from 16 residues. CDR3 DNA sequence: TGCGCCAGCAGCTTGGAAGGTAGCGGGGGGTACAATGAGCAGTTCTTC. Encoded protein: CASSLEGSGGYNEQFF. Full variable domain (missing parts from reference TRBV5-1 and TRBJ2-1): KAGVTQTPRYLIKTRGQQVTLSCSPISGHRSVSWYQQTPGQGLQFLFEYFSETQRNKGNFPGRFSGRQFSNSRSEMNVSTLELGDSALYLCASSLEGSGGYNEQFFGPGTRLTVL.